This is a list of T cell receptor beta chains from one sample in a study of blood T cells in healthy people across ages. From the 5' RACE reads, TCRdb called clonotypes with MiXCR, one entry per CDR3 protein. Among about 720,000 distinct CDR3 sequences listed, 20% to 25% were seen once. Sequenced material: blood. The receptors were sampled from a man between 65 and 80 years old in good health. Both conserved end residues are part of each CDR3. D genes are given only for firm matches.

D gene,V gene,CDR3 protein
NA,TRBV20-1,CSARRGTSYEQYF
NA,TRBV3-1,CASSQVAAYQETQYF
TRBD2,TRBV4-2,CASSHQPLAAGGPPSYNEQFF
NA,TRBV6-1,CASSRRPTTSGNTIYF
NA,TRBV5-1,CASSLVTGSPSTDTQYF
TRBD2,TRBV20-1,CSAARGGSPDTQYF
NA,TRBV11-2,CASSFRGDGTDTQYF
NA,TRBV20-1,CSAISGNTEAFF
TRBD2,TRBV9,CASSGLAGDVNIQYF
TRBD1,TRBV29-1,CSHRGNTEAFF
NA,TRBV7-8,CASSDGRGLNTDTQYF
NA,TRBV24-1,CATSSGTYEQYF
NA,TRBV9,CASSLGAVLSGTDTQYF
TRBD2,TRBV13,CASSASGTSRSTDTQYF
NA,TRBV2,CASSTGNWYEQYF
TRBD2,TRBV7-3,CASSFGLAGEQFF
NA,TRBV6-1,CASSQGKGLYGYTF
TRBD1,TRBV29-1,CSVGTGGMDTQYF
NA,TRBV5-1,CASSLEAREGQPQHF
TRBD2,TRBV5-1,CASSFPSGESYNEQFF
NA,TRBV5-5,CASSSLANTGELFF
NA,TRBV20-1,CSAPRQPRFEQFF